This section outlines one T cell receptor beta chain sequence together with its context. The sample originates from a study of CD8+CD57+ T cells in acquired aplastic anemia. TCR beta VDJ and CDR3 profiling used genomic DNA as template. MiXCR, applied by TCRdb to the reads, yields one record per CDR3 protein. Among about 220,000 distinct CDR3 sequences listed, about a third were seen once. The CDR3 length is 15 residues. Germline V gene sequence: CDR1 LGHNA, CDR2 YNFKEQ. Trimming cost V 0 bases and J 6 bases, with 12 bases left between them. The clonotype comes from a human donor in good health, serving as a control. Sequencing was done on a sample of sorted CD4+, CD8+, or CD8+CD57+ T cells (not recorded which) from PBMCs. The chain employs TRBV4-2 and TRBJ1-5; D is undetermined. The CDR3 region has the DNA TGTGCCAGCAGCCAAGATAAAGCCCGGGGTCAGCCCCAGCATTTT. The encoded protein is CASSQDKARGQPQHF.